This is a list of T cell receptor beta chains from one sample in a study of cytomegalovirus exposure and HLA in healthy donors. Data came from immunoSEQ multiplex PCR; TCRdb stores just in-frame clones and leaves some out. The sample records approximately 140,000 clones, 81% being singletons. Sequenced input: PBMCs. Receptor source: a man aged 18 to 30 in good health and CMV-seronegative. Each CDR3 is given with its conserved first and last residue. Each record gives: V gene, J gene, CDR3 protein.

TRBV4-3,TRBJ1-1,CASSHASGRATEAFF
TRBV6-5,TRBJ1-2,CASSGQGVFQDYTF
TRBV9,TRBJ1-4,CASSVAGSEEKLFF
TRBV6-5,TRBJ1-1,CASSLRGQVDTEAFF
TRBV4-3,TRBJ1-2,CASSQDRVGVNYGYTF
TRBV4-3,TRBJ1-3,CASSQDRARANTIYF
TRBV28,TRBJ2-3,CASSLGTGTAADTQYF
TRBV6-6,TRBJ1-2,CASRFGQGSNYGYTF
TRBV25-1,TRBJ1-1,CASSLYWEAFF
TRBV30,TRBJ2-5,CAWSVEAAPSQETQYF
TRBV2,TRBJ1-1,CAAGGQGVVGSFF
TRBV6-5,TRBJ1-2,CASSQRQWLYGYTF
TRBV6-5,TRBJ1-2,CASRHPPLGYTF
TRBV6-1,TRBJ1-5,CATQTDRANNQPQHF
TRBV2,TRBJ1-2,CASAYRNYGYTF
TRBV7-2,TRBJ2-7,CASSLTGISYEQYF
TRBV27,TRBJ2-7,CASSLKRTLQHEQYF
TRBV7-9,TRBJ2-7,CASSLAGTGTYEQYF
TRBV6-6,TRBJ1-1,CASSQDTEAFF
TRBV27,TRBJ2-1,CASNRQGAGNEQFF
TRBV2,TRBJ1-2,CASTNEPPQGDGDGYTF
TRBV28,TRBJ2-3,CASSFLPTEPTYTDTQYF
TRBV5-1,TRBJ1-2,CASVGGGQGSYGYTF